What follows is one T cell receptor beta chain and its context. These data originate in a study of blood T cell repertoires in COVID-19. The CDR3 loop spans 14 amino acids. The V end lost 6 bases, the J end lost 0 bases, and 12 bases lay between the germline ends. Germline V gene data show CDR1 as SGHRS and CDR2 as YFSETQ. Per the original methods: The authors estimated nucleated cell counts from reference gene primer amplification. Using immunoSEQ multiplex PCR, the repertoire was profiled, and TCRdb retains in-frame clones only, with some absent. D and trimming were read from the DNA, whereas the V and J calls and clone size are those reported in that table. The sample has about 240,000 clones, around 90% seen once; the top ten hold 7.2%.

The sequence was collected from a man aged 55 to 70 who had recovered from COVID-19. The sample was peripheral blood. The rearrangement joins TRBV5-1 to TRBJ1-2, with D unresolved. DNA of the CDR3: TGCGCCAGCAAGGAGGCAGGCCCTAACTATGGCTACACCTTC. It translates to CASKEAGPNYGYTF.